A selection of T cell receptor beta chains follows, all from one sample in a study of Ad26.COV2.S vaccination and SARS-CoV-2 variants. Generated by immunoSEQ multiplex PCR, the TCRdb table keeps only in-frame clones and is missing some. The table lists a few hundred thousand clones, around four fifths of them singletons. The sample here was peripheral blood, taken in a trial of Ad26.COV2.S vaccine versus placebo. All receptors come from a person between 18 and 65 years old who received the Ad26.COV2.S COVID-19 vaccine or a placebo. The CDR3 runs from the conserved cysteine through the conserved F or W. A D gene is named only where the DNA matches it firmly. Part of the rows lack a size; the others show once, few, many or a class for expanded clones.

>.|TRBJ2-2|.|TRBV18
CASSPFRDTGELFF
TGTGCCAGCTCACCATTTCGGGACACCGGGGAGCTGTTTTTT
>TRBD1|TRBJ2-1|.|TRBV4-1
CASSQVWGQGVSEQFF
TGCGCCAGCAGCCAAGTCTGGGGCCAGGGGGTCAGTGAGCAGTTCTTC
>.|TRBJ2-1|.|TRBV24-1
CATSDRGVYNEQFF
TGTGCCACCAGTGATCGTGGGGTTTACAATGAGCAGTTCTTC
>.|TRBJ2-1|once|TRBV11-1
CASSLSGASYNEQFF
TGTGCCAGCAGCTTATCGGGGGCGTCCTACAATGAGCAGTTCTTC
>.|TRBJ2-1|.|TRBV4-3
CASSHSLRDINEQFF
TGCGCCAGCAGCCATTCCCTCCGGGACATCAATGAGCAGTTCTTC
>.|TRBJ2-7|.|TRBV4-1
CASSHRDTDYEQYF
TGCGCCAGCAGCCACCGGGACACCGACTACGAGCAGTACTTC
>TRBD1|TRBJ1-1|.|TRBV10-1
CASSWTGGEAFF
TGCGCCAGCAGTTGGACAGGGGGTGAAGCTTTCTTT
>.|TRBJ1-1|many|TRBV19
CASSIRSQIGTEAFF
TGTGCCAGTAGTATAAGGTCCCAAATCGGGACTGAAGCTTTCTTT
>TRBD1|TRBJ1-1|.|TRBV5-1
CASSERQGVNTEAFF
TGCGCCAGCAGCGAACGACAGGGGGTGAACACTGAAGCTTTCTTT
>.|TRBJ2-1|.|TRBV6-5
CASSYSNYNEQFF
TGTGCCAGCAGTTACTCAAACTACAATGAGCAGTTCTTC
>.|TRBJ2-1|many|TRBV2
CASSPSTVVNEQFF
TGTGCCAGTTCCCCCTCTACAGTAGTCAATGAGCAGTTCTTC
>.|TRBJ2-2|.|TRBV5-1
CASSFGSPTGELFF
TGCGCCAGCAGCTTCGGGAGTCCCACCGGGGAGCTGTTTTTT
>.|TRBJ2-1|.|TRBV5-4
CASSSYRPFYNEQFF
TGTGCCAGCAGCTCGTACCGCCCTTTTTACAATGAGCAGTTCTTC
>.|TRBJ2-7|.|TRBV9
CASSVYVASGEQYF
TGTGCCAGCAGCGTATACGTAGCGTCTGGGGAGCAGTACTTC
>TRBD1|TRBJ2-1|.|TRBV7-2
CASSKGQVYEQFF
TGTGCCAGCAGCAAGGGACAGGTATATGAGCAGTTCTTC
>.|TRBJ1-2|.|TRBV6-2/TRBV6-3
CASSYTSRSYGYTF
TGTGCCAGCAGTTACACTTCCCGCAGCTATGGCTACACCTTC
>.|TRBJ2-1|.|TRBV7-9
CASSWGPKSHEQFF
TGTGCCAGCAGCTGGGGGCCAAAGTCCCATGAGCAGTTCTTC
>.|TRBJ2-7|.|TRBV5-1
CASSLASGYEQYF
TGCGCCAGCAGCTTGGCCTCTGGGTACGAGCAGTACTTC
>.|TRBJ2-3|few|TRBV5-4
CASSLISGTDTQYF
TGTGCCAGCAGCTTGATTAGCGGCACAGATACGCAGTATTTT
>.|TRBJ2-7|.|TRBV7-2
CASSGGPTFYEQYF
TGTGCCAGCAGCGGGGGCCCTACCTTTTACGAGCAGTACTTC
>.|TRBJ2-7|.|TRBV28
CASQDLSRGWEQYF
TGTGCCAGCCAAGACCTAAGTCGGGGTTGGGAGCAGTACTTC
>.|TRBJ2-2|.|TRBV2
CASSVARRAGELFF
TGTGCCAGCAGTGTGGCTAGGAGGGCCGGGGAGCTGTTTTTT
>.|TRBJ1-3|.|TRBV2
CASTVLSGNTIYF
TGTGCCAGCACAGTACTCTCTGGAAACACCATATATTTT
>.|TRBJ2-2|.|TRBV15
CATSRDRYTNTGELFF
TGTGCCACCAGCAGAGATCGGTATACTAACACCGGGGAGCTGTTTTTT
>.|TRBJ1-6|.|TRBV5-1
CASSSSSPTYGTLHF
TGCGCCAGCAGCTCCTCCTCCCCGACATACGGGACCCTCCACTTT
>.|TRBJ2-5|.|TRBV3-1/TRBV3-2
CASSRLGETQYF
TGTGCCAGCAGCCGGCTAGGAGAGACCCAGTACTTC
>.|TRBJ2-2|.|TRBV5-5
CASSLFSTGELFF
TGTGCCAGCAGCTTGTTTAGCACCGGGGAGCTGTTTTTT
>TRBD1|TRBJ2-1|few|TRBV11-2
CASSLVDRSDEQFF
TGTGCCAGCAGCTTAGTGGACAGGTCCGATGAGCAGTTCTTC